The present T cell receptor beta chain was sequenced within a study of T cell changes during pregnancy in multiple sclerosis. This CDR3 region has 16 residues. The V and J ends lost 4 bases and 8 bases, in that order; junction bases with no gene match: 8. Per germline, CDR1 SGHDT and CDR2 YYEEEE. Sequencing used immunoSEQ multiplex PCR; TCRdb keeps in-frame clones, though not all of them. This table has 85,000 to 130,000 clones, 80% to 95% appearing once. V is TRBV5-6 and J is TRBJ1-6; the match to TRBD1 covers 11 bases. The clonotype comes from a female donor with multiple sclerosis, enrolled in a pregnancy study. The sample consisted of peripheral blood, taken after pregnancy. The CDR3 protein is CASSPRTGGPDSPLHF. The DNA of the CDR3 is TGTGCCAGCAGCCCACGGACAGGGGGCCCGGATTCACCCCTCCACTTT.